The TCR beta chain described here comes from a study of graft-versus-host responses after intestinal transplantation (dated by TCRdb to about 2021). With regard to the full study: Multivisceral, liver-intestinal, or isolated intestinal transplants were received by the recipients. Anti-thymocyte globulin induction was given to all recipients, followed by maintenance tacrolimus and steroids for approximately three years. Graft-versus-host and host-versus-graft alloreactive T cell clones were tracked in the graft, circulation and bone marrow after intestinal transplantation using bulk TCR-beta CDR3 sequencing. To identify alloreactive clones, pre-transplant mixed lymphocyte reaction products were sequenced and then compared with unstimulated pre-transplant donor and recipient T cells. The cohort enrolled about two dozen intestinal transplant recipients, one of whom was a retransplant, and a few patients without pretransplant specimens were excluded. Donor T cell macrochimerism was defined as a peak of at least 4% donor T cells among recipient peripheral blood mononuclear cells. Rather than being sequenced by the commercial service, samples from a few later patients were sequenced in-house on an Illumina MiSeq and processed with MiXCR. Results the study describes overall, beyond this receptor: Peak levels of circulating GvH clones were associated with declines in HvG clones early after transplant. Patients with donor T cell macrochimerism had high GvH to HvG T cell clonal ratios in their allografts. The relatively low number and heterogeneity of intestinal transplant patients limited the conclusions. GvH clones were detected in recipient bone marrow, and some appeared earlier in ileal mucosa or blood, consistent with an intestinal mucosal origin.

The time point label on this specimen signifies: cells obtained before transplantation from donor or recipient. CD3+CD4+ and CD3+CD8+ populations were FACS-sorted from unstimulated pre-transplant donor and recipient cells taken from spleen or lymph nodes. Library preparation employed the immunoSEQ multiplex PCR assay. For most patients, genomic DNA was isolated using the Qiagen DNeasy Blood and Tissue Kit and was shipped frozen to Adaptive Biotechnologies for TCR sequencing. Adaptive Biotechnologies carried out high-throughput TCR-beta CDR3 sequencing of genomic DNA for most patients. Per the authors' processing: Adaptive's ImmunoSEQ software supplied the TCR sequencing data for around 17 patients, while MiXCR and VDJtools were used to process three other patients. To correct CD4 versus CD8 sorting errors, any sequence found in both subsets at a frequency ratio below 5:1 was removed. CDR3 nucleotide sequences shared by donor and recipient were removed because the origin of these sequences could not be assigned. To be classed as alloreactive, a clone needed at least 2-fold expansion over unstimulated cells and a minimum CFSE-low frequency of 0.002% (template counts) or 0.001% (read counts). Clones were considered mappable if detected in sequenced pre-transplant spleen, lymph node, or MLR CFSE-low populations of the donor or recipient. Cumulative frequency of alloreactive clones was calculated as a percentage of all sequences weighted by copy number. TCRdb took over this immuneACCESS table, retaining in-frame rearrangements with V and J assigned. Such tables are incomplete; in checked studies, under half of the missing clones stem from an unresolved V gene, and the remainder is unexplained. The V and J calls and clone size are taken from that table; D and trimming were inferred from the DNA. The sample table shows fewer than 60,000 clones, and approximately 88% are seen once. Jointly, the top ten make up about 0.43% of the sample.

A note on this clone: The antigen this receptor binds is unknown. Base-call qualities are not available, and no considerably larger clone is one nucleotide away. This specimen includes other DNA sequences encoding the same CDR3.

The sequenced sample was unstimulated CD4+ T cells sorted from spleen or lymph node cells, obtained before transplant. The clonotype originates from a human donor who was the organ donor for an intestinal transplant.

Here is the DNA: TGTGCCAGCAGTTATGGAGACAGGAACACTGAAGCTTTCTTT. It codes for CASSYGDRNTEAFF. The chain links TRBV6-6 with TRBJ1-1; D gene: possibly TRBD1, on 5 matching bases. The CDR3 runs 14 amino acids, cysteine and phenylalanine included. Of the read, only the CDR3 DNA is kept; its 42 bases are in frame from base 1. Reading the germline V gene (reference sequence) gives CDR1 MNHNY and CDR2 SVGAGI. V was cut back by 3 bases and J by 1 base, leaving a gap of 9 bases between them.